This T cell receptor (beta chain) appears in the sequencing data of a study of cytomegalovirus exposure and HLA in healthy donors. Study-level points and caveats: Earlier analysis yielded a pattern in which most TCR beta V segments were productive about 87% or about 30% of the time.

Amplification used 60 Vbeta primers and 13 Jbeta primers. TCRdb's table, derived via immunoSEQ multiplex PCR, lists solely in-frame clones and lacks some. The sample records roughly 140,000 clones, roughly 79% being singletons. This clone was counted a single time. No antigen is known for it. V was trimmed by 1 base and J by 0 bases, leaving 9 bases between them. The CDR3 contains 16 residues. The germline gives CDR1 KGHSH, CDR2 LQKENI. The specimen was PBMCs. The V gene is TRBV18, the J gene TRBJ1-4; D perhaps matches TRBD1 (5 bases). This TCR was recovered from a male donor in good health and CMV-seronegative. The DNA of the CDR3 is TGTGCCAGCTCACCACAGGGGCGTGCAACTAATGAAAAACTGTTTTTT. It yields the protein CASSPQGRATNEKLFF. Filled out from reference TRBV18 and TRBJ1-4, the complete variable domain reads NAGVMQNPRHLVRRRGQEARLRCSPMKGHSHVYWYRQLPEEGLKFMVYLQKENIIDESGMPKERFSAEFPKEGPSILRIQQVVRGDSAAYFCASSPQGRATNEKLFFGSGTQLSVL.